This is a list of T cell receptor beta chains from one sample in a study of T cells in Graves' hyperthyroidism and ophthalmopathy. MiXCR, applied by TCRdb to the multiplex PCR reads, yields one record per CDR3 protein. The sample consists of about 410,000 distinct CDR3 sequences, approximately 15% of them appearing once. The sequenced sample consisted of blood. The receptors originated from a man younger than 35 with Graves' ophthalmopathy. CDR3s include the opening cysteine and the closing phenylalanine or tryptophan. Fields, in order: V gene, J gene, D gene, clone size, CDR3 protein, CDR3 DNA. A D gene is named only where the DNA matches it firmly. Size is omitted from some rows. Given values are once, few, many or a class for expanded clones.

TRBV10-1,TRBJ2-7,NA,many,CASSESRGGEQYF,TGCGCCAGCAGTGAGTCGCGGGGTGGCGAGCAGTACTTC
TRBV5-1,TRBJ1-1,NA,many,CASSREGAGSTEAFF,TGCGCCAGCAGCCGGGAGGGCGCAGGGAGCACTGAAGCTTTCTTT
TRBV10-2,TRBJ1-2,NA,many,CASSDLGLPTGYTF,TGCGCCAGCAGTGACCTGGGACTTCCCACCGGCTACACCTTC
TRBV4-1,TRBJ2-1,NA,NA,CASSNQGNEQFF,TGCGCCAGCAGCAACCAGGGAAATGAGCAGTTCTTC
TRBV5-1,TRBJ2-3,NA,many,CASSLVGHLSTDTQYF,TGCGCCAGCAGCTTGGTGGGACACCTTAGCACAGATACGCAGTATTTT
TRBV2,TRBJ2-5,NA,many,CATAAEEETQYF,TGTGCCACCGCCGCGGAGGAGGAGACCCAGTACTTC
TRBV11-3,TRBJ2-1,TRBD2,many,CASSPSGRANEQFF,TGTGCCAGCAGCCCTAGCGGGAGGGCGAATGAGCAGTTCTTC
TRBV12-5,TRBJ1-1,TRBD1,NA,CASGLDQDRGTNTEAFF,TGTGCTAGTGGTTTGGACCAGGACAGGGGTACGAACACTGAAGCTTTCTTT
TRBV10-3,TRBJ2-5,TRBD1,many,CAISPSTGGQETQYF,TGTGCCATCAGTCCGAGTACAGGGGGCCAAGAGACCCAGTACTTC
TRBV7-2,TRBJ2-3,NA,NA,CASSLMLGGEFPDTQYF,TGTGCCAGCAGCTTAATGTTGGGCGGGGAGTTCCCAGATACGCAGTATTTT
TRBV11-2,TRBJ2-7,TRBD1,many,CASSPGQGGGYEQYF,TGTGCCAGCAGCCCTGGACAGGGGGGGGGCTACGAGCAGTACTTC
TRBV18,TRBJ2-3,NA,few,CASSPLGLGTDTQYF,TGTGCCAGCTCACCACTCGGGCTTGGGACAGATACGCAGTATTTT
TRBV9,TRBJ2-7,NA,once,CASSPGTPLYEQYF,TGTGCCAGCAGCCCCGGGACCCCCCTGTACGAGCAGTACTTC
TRBV29-1,TRBJ1-1,NA,NA,CSVAGHPDGGEAFF,TGCAGCGTTGCCGGGCATCCAGACGGAGGTGAAGCTTTCTTT
TRBV12-3/TRBV12-4,TRBJ2-7,TRBD2,NA,CASSSPGLAGIAEQYF,TGTGCCAGCAGTTCCCCGGGACTAGCTGGGATCGCCGAGCAGTACTTC
TRBV10-2,TRBJ2-5,NA,NA,CASSTHGLSGETQYF,TGCGCCAGCAGTACACACGGACTATCAGGGGAGACCCAGTACTTC
TRBV5-1,TRBJ2-3,NA,many,CASSSGDRLGDTQYF,TGCGCCAGCAGCTCGGGGGACAGACTGGGGGATACGCAGTATTTT
TRBV9,TRBJ2-1,TRBD2,many,CASSVAMGLAGRNEQFF,TGTGCCAGCAGCGTAGCCATGGGGCTAGCGGGACGCAATGAGCAGTTCTTC
TRBV5-1,TRBJ2-3,TRBD2,many,CASSPPNRGTSGGFSTDTQYF,TGCGCCAGCAGCCCACCTAATAGAGGGACTAGCGGGGGATTCTCCACAGATACGCAGTATTTT
TRBV7-6,TRBJ1-1,NA,few,CASSFSVNTEAFF,TGTGCCAGCAGCTTTTCTGTAAACACTGAAGCTTTCTTT
TRBV18,TRBJ2-7,TRBD1,many,CASSQPGQAYEQYF,TGTGCCAGCTCACAACCGGGACAGGCCTACGAGCAGTACTTC
TRBV11-1,TRBJ2-2,NA,many,CASSFGTGELFF,TGTGCCAGCAGCTTCGGCACCGGGGAGCTGTTTTTT
TRBV5-8,TRBJ2-7,TRBD1,many,CASSPWTGLNEQYF,TGTGCCAGCAGCCCCTGGACAGGGCTCAACGAGCAGTACTTC
TRBV27,TRBJ2-1,NA,many,CASSPIRLSSYNEQFF,TGTGCCAGCAGTCCAATTAGACTATCTTCCTACAATGAGCAGTTCTTC
TRBV7-9,TRBJ1-4,NA,NA,CASRPSGLGEKLFF,TGTGCCAGCAGACCATCAGGGCTAGGAGAAAAACTGTTTTTT
TRBV5-1,TRBJ2-7,NA,many,CASSVVRGQLTEQYF,TGCGCCAGCAGCGTAGTGCGGGGACAGCTTACGGAGCAGTACTTC
TRBV7-6,TRBJ2-1,TRBD2,NA,CASSLEASGANNEQFF,TGTGCCAGCAGCTTAGAGGCTAGCGGGGCTAACAATGAGCAGTTCTTC
TRBV7-3,TRBJ2-1,NA,many,CASSLRGAPEQFF,TGTGCCAGCAGCTTAAGGGGGGCCCCTGAGCAGTTCTTC